This TCR beta chain was captured by sequencing in a study of cytomegalovirus exposure and HLA in healthy donors (dated by TCRdb to the late 2010s). Study-level background: An earlier analysis of several hundred of the donors reported approximately 300 Gb of sequence data and 117 million unique TCR beta sequences obtained from around 190 million T cells. Besides the first cohort of 666 subjects, a separate validation cohort made up of 120 different subjects was used. In a later analysis, previously published TCR beta repertoires from 666 donors were re-analyzed and high-resolution HLA genotyping was added so that TCR occurrence patterns could be studied. Because of strong linkage in the cohort, roughly five DR-DQ haplotypes were treated as single units for association and clustering. The study used immunosequencing to profile the T cell repertoires of hundreds of subjects and linked those repertoires to cytomegalovirus serostatus. Genome-wide SNP genotypes for about 65% of the 666 donors were used in a later genetic analysis, which treated that subset as a discovery cohort. To predict cytomegalovirus infection status, the study combined high-throughput TCR immunosequencing, statistical association of individual TCRs with disease status, and machine learning. Alongside the repertoire data, information on donor age, sex, ethnicity and CMV serostatus was compiled. Typing coverage varied by locus: roughly 620-640 donors for A, B, C, DRB1 and DQB1; 500 to 550 for DQA1; 600 to 610 for DPA1; about 450 for DPB1. The genetic ancestry cluster associated with self-reported Caucasian donors included 81% of the approximately 430 genotyped donors. To decide whether each TCR beta V gene segment behaved as functional or pseudogenic, an earlier analysis of some 580 of the donors relied on high-throughput TCR beta sequencing. All discovery cohort repertoires had been generated using a single sequencing platform. Among around 400 genotyped donors of the cohort, an average of roughly 230,000 unique TCR beta nucleotide sequences was sequenced per donor, of which about 18% were non-productive. The aim of the study was to test whether cataloging public T cell receptors could identify signatures of past pathogen exposure. Both class I and class II loci were covered by HLA typing, at four-digit resolution. Rather than using new phenotypic data, the later analysis identified candidate immune exposures from TCR beta sequences and from how often those sequences occurred across donors. An early release covering more than 500 HLA-typed donors comprised about 300 gigabases of sequencing data and about 90 million unique TCR sequences. General findings and caveats noted by the study authors: Most CMV-associated TCR beta chains appeared to be HLA-restricted in a later analysis, and the HLA associations seemed to be driven largely by CMV exposure. Broadly in line with IMGT annotations, most TCR beta V segments showed up in productive rearrangements about 87% or about 30% of the time in an earlier analysis of about 500 of the donors. In both the original and validation cohorts, the classifier was reported to diagnose cytomegalovirus status with high specificity and sensitivity. A further reported finding was that TCR beta sequences accurately predicted the HLA-A and HLA-B alleles for most subjects in the first cohort. According to a later analysis, parvovirus B19, influenza, CMV and Epstein-Barr virus appeared linked to several top co-occurrence clusters. According to the authors, the approach could potentially be generalized to other disease states and immunological phenotypes. A cluster of highly shared sequence variants was judged likely to be a technical artifact of the sequencing pipeline. Because counts were too low, seventeen rarely observed V segments, including chromosome 9 orphons, were excluded from the earlier analysis of around 590 of the donors. The presence/absence analyses assumed that sequencing depth was roughly uniform across donors, and that assumption may not be true. For the cohort, immune exposure information was limited to CMV serostatus. Three of the identified cytomegalovirus-associated TCR beta chains were confirmed in vitro to be specific for cytomegalovirus antigens. Strong co-occurrence of HLA alleles, especially DR and DQ, made assigning TCR associations to individual alleles difficult. In a later analysis, HLA-associated TCR beta chains were found to be more clonally expanded and to have lower generation probabilities than equally common non-associated chains. Most TCR sequences were seen in very few donors, while some public TCRs were found in many individuals. A later analysis associated roughly 17,000 TCR beta sequences with specific HLA alleles at a false discovery rate of 0.05. Some IMGT-functional V segments, including TRBV6-2 and TRBV6-3, could not be distinguished by the 87-base-pair reads and were therefore excluded. Because HLA typing was missing for some donors at each locus, association tests included only the typed subset. In a later analysis, TCR association rates were found to vary across HLA loci, with the most associated TCRs seen for DRB1 alleles and the fewest for HLA-C alleles. A later genetic analysis associated a missense DCLRE1C variant with V-gene and J-gene trimming of TCR beta chains, and an independent cohort replicated the association. In a later genetic analysis, fewer N-insertions in productive TCRs were reported among donors in an Asian-associated ancestry cluster than the approximately 710-donor mean. Correlated functional status among segregating V segments might be attributable to linkage disequilibrium, but an unknown experimental factor could not be ruled out. In this cohort, only TCR beta chains were sequenced, and detectable features were limited by the absence of alpha or paired-chain data. The study gave a list of over 150 TCR beta chains associated with cytomegalovirus.

The cohort consisted of 666 healthy bone marrow donors. Cohort members were all nominally healthy when sampled, although unrecorded immune exposures were likely present. The donor was CMV seropositive and was included in the group of 300 or so seropositive cohort members. A peripheral blood sample was collected from each donor, and TCR beta sequencing was performed on peripheral blood mononuclear cells. Genomic DNA extraction from the blood cell samples was performed with the Qiagen DNeasy Blood Extraction Kit. The germline V gene (reference sequence) specifies SEHNR as CDR1 and FQNEAQ as CDR2. Taken from cysteine to phenylalanine, the CDR3 has 16 residues. The only DNA kept is the CDR3, 48 bases in frame from the first base. The junction shows trimming of 4 bases on V and 7 bases on J, and the gene matches do not reach 10 bases of it. Library construction relied on the immunoSEQ multiplex PCR assay. A mixture of 60 forward primers for TCR Vbeta segments and 13 reverse primers for TCR Jbeta segments was used in the multiplex PCR. The CDR3 region of rearranged TCR beta genes was amplified from genomic DNA by a multiplex PCR assay. The amplified TCR beta libraries were sequenced on the Illumina HiSeq System as 87-base-pair reads. The study's own analysis went as follows. A later analysis counted about 80 million unique TCR beta chains across the 500 to 850 repertoires, and 9 million to 14 million of these chains were shared by at least two donors. Raw reads were error-corrected and collapsed into unique sequences with a nearest-neighbor algorithm that merged closely related sequences to remove PCR and sequencing errors. CDR3 sequences were aligned to IMGT reference sequences to assign V, D and J gene segments. For a sequence to be retained, a match of at least six nucleotides to both a V gene segment and a J gene segment was required. A rearrangement counted as productive if the CDR3 had no stop codons and remained in frame with V and J, and every other rearrangement counted as non-productive. CDR3 was defined according to IMGT convention as the region running from the second conserved V-encoded cysteine to the conserved J-encoded phenylalanine. Sequences without an unambiguous match to a single V gene segment were excluded from the earlier analysis of about 600 of the donors. In an earlier analysis of some 590 of the donors, a V segment was called functional when productive rearrangements were above 56.7%, and segregating when the standard deviation between donors exceeded 5%. A statistical classification framework was built for diagnosing cytomegalovirus status from the catalog of TCR beta chain sequences. In a later analysis, TCR nucleotide sequences were compared against IMGT/GENE-DB human TR gene sequences so that V and J genes could be assigned. The TCRdist pipeline was used in a later analysis to assign CDR3 sequences and most-parsimonious VDJ recombination scenarios. A later analysis defined each TCR beta chain by its CDR3 amino acid sequence plus V-gene family, and excluded reads lacking a unique V-gene family. In a later analysis, approximately 590 highly shared, low-generation-probability nucleotide sequences were removed to address suspected cross-contamination and a sequencing artifact. For each public chain, a later analysis derived a clonal expansion index from normalized ranks of inferred template counts within each repertoire. In a later analysis, generation probabilities were computed using a VDJ recombination model fitted to out-of-frame rearrangements, and the results were checked against IGoR. In a later analysis, hypergeometric tests were used to score TCR-TCR, TCR-HLA and TCR-CMV co-occurrence, with a repertoire-size bias correction applied to TCR pairs. A later analysis estimated false discovery rates by permuting HLA or CMV assignments 20 times. In a later analysis, co-occurring TCRs were grouped with DBSCAN, and TCRdist sequence similarity was added when clustering was performed within HLA-allele-positive subsets. Co-occurrence clustering excluded repertoires with fewer than 30,000 or more than 120,000 public chains, plus five with anomalous nucleotide sharing. The table comes from immuneACCESS by way of TCRdb, which keeps in-frame sequences with V and J called. Part of the clones is missing from these tables; in studies checked, under half for an unresolved V gene and the rest for unknown reasons. The V and J calls and clone size are taken from that table; D and trimming were inferred from the DNA. In this sample the table shows roughly 97,000 clones, 60% to 80% of which occur a single time. The ten largest clones take up roughly 5.9% of the sample.

Worth noting for this clone: No antigen is known for it. No per-base quality is available; no much larger clone lies one base away.

This sequence originates from a man in his 60s in good health and CMV-seropositive. Sequenced input: PBMCs. The chain joins TRBV7-9 to TRBJ1-5; a stretch of 10 junction bases matches TRBD1. The CDR3 sequence is CASSSGQGTGRQPQHF. In nucleotide form, the sequence is TGTGCCAGCAGCTCGGGACAGGGGACCGGGCGGCAGCCCCAGCATTTT.